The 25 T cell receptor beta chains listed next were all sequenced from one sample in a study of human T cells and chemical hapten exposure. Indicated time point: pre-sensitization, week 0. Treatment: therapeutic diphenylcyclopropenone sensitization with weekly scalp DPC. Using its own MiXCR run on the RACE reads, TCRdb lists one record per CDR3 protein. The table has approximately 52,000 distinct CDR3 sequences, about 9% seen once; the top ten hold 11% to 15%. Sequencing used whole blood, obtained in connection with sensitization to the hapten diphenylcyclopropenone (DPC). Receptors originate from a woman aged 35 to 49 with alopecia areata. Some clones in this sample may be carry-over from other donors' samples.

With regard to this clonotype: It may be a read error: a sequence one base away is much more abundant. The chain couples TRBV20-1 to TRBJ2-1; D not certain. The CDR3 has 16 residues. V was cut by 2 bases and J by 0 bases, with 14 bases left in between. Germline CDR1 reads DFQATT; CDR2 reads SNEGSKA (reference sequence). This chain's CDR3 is CSARPKVGSSYNEQFF. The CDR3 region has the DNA TGCAGTGCTAGACCAAAAGTGGGGTCCTCCTACAATGAGCAGTTCTTC.

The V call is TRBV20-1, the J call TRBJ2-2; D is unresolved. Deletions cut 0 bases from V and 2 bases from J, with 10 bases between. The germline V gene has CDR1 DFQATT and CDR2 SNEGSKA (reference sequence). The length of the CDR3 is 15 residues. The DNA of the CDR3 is TGCAGTGCTAGAGATAGTAGGGCTAACACCGGGGAGCTGTTTTTT. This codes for CSARDSRANTGELFF.

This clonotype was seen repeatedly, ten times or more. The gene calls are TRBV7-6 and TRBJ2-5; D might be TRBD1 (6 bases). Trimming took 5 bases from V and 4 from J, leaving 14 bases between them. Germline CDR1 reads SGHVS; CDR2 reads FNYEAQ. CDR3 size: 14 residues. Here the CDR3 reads CASSRQVFSETQYF. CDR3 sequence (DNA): TGTGCCAGCAGCCGACAGGTGTTTTCAGAGACCCAGTACTTC.

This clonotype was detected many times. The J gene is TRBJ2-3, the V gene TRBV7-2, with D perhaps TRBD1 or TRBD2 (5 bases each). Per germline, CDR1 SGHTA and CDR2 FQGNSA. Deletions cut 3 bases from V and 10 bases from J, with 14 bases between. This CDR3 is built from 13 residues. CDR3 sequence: CASSFRDRGAQYF. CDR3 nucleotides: TGTGCCAGCAGCTTTCGGGACCGCGGAGCGCAGTATTTT.

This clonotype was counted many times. The CDR3 coding sequence is TGTGCCAGCAGCTTCGACAGGGCTGGGGCCAACGTCCTGACTTTC. This translates into CASSFDRAGANVLTF. This rearrangement joins TRBV7-2 to TRBJ2-6; 7 bases map to TRBD1. CDR3 length: 15 residues. The V and J ends lost 3 bases and 2 bases, in that order; junction bases with no gene match: 1. CDR1 and CDR2 from the germline V gene are SGHTA and FQGNSA.

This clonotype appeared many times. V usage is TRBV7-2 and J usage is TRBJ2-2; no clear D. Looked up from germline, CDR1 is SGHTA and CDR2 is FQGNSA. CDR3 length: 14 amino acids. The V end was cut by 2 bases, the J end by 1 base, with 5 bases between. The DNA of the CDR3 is TGTGCCAGCAGCTTATCGGGGAACACCGGGGAGCTGTTTTTT. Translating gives CASSLSGNTGELFF.

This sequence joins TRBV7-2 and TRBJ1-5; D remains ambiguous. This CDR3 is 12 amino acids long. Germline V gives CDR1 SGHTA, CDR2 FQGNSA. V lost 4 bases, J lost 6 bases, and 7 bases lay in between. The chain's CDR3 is CASSYLLQPQHF. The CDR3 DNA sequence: TGTGCCAGCAGCTACCTCCTTCAGCCCCAGCATTTT.

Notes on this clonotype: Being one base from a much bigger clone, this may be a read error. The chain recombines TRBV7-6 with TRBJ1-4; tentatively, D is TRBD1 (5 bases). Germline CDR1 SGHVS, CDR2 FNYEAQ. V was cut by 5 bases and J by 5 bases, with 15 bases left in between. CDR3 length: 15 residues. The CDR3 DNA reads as TGTGCCAGCAGCCATAGGGGCAGGCAAAATGAAAAACTGTTTTTT. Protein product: CASSHRGRQNEKLFF.

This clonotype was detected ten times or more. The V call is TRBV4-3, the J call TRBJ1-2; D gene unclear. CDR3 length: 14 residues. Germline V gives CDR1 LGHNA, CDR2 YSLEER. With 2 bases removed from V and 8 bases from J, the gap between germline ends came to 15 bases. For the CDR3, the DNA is TGCGCCAGCAGCCAACTTAGGGAGGGCTTCGGCTACACCTTC. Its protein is CASSQLREGFGYTF.

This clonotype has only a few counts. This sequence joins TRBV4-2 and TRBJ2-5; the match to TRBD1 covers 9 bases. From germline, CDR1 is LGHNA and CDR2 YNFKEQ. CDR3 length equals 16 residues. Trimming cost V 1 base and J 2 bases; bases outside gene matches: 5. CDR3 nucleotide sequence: TGTGCCAGCAGCCAAGTAATGGGACAGGGTCAAGAGACCCAGTACTTC. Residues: CASSQVMGQGQETQYF.

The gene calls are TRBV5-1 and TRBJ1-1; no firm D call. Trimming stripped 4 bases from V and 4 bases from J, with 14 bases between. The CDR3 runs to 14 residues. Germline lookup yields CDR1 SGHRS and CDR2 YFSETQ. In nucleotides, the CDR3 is TGCGCCAGCAGCCCCCGATTTCTTGGCACTGAAGCTTTCTTT. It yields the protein CASSPRFLGTEAFF.

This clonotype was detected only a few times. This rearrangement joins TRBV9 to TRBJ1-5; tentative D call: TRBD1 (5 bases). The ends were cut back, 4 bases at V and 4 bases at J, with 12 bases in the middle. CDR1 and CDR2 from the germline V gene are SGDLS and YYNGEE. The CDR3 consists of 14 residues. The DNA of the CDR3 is TGTGCCAGCAGCTCCCCAGGGTGGAATCAGCCCCAGCATTTT. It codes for CASSSPGWNQPQHF.

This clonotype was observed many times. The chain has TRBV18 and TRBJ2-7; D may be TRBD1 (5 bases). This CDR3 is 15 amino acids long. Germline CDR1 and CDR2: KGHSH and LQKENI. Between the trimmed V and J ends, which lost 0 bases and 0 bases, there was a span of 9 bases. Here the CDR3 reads CASSPPGVFSYEQYF. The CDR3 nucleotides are TGTGCCAGCTCACCACCAGGGGTTTTCTCCTACGAGCAGTACTTC.

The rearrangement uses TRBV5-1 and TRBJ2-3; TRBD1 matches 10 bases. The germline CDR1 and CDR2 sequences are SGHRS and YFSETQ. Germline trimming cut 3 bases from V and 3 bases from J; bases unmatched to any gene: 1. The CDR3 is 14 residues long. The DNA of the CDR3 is TGCGCCAGCAGCTGGGGACAGGGGACAGATACGCAGTATTTT. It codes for CASSWGQGTDTQYF.

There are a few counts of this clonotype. The CDR3 nucleotides read TGCGCCAGCAGCCGCTCCCGGGGCCGGGAACCCACAGATACGCAGTATTTT. Its protein is CASSRSRGREPTDTQYF. The chain employs TRBV4-1 and TRBJ2-3; the D gene could be TRBD1 or TRBD2 (5 bases each). The CDR3 length is 17 residues. Germline V CDR1 and CDR2: MGHRA, YSYEKL. Trimming shortened V by 4 bases and J by 2 bases, and 19 bases separated the two germline ends.

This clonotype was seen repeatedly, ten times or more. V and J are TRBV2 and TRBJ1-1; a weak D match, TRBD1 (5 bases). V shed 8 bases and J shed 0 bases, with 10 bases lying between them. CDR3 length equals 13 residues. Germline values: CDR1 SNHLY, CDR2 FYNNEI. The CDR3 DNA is TGTGCCAGCGGACGACAGATGAACACTGAAGCTTTCTTT. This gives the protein CASGRQMNTEAFF. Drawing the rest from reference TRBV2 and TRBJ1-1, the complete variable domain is EPEVTQTPSHQVTQMGQEVILRCVPISNHLYFYWYRQILGQKVEFLVSFYNNEISEKSEIFDDQFSVERPDGSNFTLKIRSTKLEDSAMYFCASGRQMNTEAFFGQGTRLTVV.

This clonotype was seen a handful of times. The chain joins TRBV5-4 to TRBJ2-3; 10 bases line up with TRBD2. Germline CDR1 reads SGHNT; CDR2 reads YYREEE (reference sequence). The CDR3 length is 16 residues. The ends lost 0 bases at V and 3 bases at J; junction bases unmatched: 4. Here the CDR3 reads CASSLGLAGETDTQYF. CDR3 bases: TGTGCCAGCAGCTTGGGTCTAGCGGGGGAAACAGATACGCAGTATTTT.

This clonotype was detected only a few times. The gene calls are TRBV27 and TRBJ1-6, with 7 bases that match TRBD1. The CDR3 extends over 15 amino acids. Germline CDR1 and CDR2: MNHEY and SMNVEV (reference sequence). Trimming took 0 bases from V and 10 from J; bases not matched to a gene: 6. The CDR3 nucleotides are TGTGCCAGCAGTTTATCAGGGGGCGCAGAATCACCCCTCCACTTT. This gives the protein CASSLSGGAESPLHF.

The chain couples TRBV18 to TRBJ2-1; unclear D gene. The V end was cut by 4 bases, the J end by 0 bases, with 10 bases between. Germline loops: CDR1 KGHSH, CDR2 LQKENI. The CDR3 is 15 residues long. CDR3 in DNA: TGTGCCAGCTCACGCCGGGTTAGCTCCTACAATGAGCAGTTCTTC. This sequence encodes CASSRRVSSYNEQFF.

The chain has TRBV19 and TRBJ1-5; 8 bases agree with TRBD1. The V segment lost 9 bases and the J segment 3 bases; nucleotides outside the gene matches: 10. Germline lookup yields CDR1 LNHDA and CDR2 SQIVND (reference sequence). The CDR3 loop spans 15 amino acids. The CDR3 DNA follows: TGTGCCAGCCGGACTCAGGGGGCCTACAATCAGCCCCAGCATTTT. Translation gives CASRTQGAYNQPQHF.

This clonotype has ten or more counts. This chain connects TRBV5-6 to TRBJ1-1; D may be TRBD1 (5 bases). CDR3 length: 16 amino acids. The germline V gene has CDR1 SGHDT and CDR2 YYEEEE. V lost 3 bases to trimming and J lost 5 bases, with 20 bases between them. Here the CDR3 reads CASSSFRGRLGTEAFF. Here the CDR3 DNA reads TGTGCCAGCAGCTCATTTCGGGGCAGGCTGGGGACTGAAGCTTTCTTT.

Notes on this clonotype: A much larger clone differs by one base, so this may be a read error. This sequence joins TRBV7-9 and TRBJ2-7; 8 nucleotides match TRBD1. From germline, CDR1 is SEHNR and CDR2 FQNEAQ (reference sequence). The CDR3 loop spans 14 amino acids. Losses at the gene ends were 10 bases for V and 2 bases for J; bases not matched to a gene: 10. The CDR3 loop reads CAISTGGMAYEQYF. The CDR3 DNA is TGTGCCATCAGTACAGGGGGGATGGCCTACGAGCAGTACTTC.

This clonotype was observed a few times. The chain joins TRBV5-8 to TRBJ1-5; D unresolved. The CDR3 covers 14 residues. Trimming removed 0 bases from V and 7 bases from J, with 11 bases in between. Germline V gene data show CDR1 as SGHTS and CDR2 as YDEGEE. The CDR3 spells CASSLASNEQPQHF. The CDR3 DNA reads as TGTGCCAGCAGCTTGGCCTCGAATGAACAGCCCCAGCATTTT.

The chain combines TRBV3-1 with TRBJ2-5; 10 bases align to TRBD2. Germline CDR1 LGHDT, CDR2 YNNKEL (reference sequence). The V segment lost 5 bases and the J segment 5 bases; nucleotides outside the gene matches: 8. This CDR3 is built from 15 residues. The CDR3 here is CASSLTSGPPETQYF. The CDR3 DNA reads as TGTGCCAGCAGCTTGACTAGCGGGCCCCCCGAGACCCAGTACTTC.

CDR3 sequence reads: CATIPGTTDTQYF. CDR3 sequence (DNA): TGTGCCACCATTCCCGGGACCACAGATACGCAGTATTTT. The V and J genes are TRBV7-9 and TRBJ2-3, with D perhaps matching TRBD1 or TRBD2 (5 bases each). Germline V gene data show CDR1 as SEHNR and CDR2 as FQNEAQ (reference sequence). V dropped 10 bases and J dropped 2 bases, with 13 bases sitting between them. The CDR3 covers 13 residues.